Listed here are 15 T cell receptor beta chains from one sample, sequenced in a study of T cell responses to AZD1222 COVID-19 vaccine (dated by TCRdb to the early 2020s). This specimen's time point label, per the study, means: baseline before first vaccination. The library was generated by the immunoSEQ multiplex PCR assay. TCRdb provides this immuneACCESS table in a form limited to in-frame rearrangements. Some clones are lacking; in checked studies, under half of them reflect an unresolved V gene, and why the rest are absent is not known. The sample table contains 130,000 to 150,000 clones; only one count was recorded for about 90% of them. The ten largest account for around 5.5% of the sample. Sequencing used peripheral blood, obtained on day 0 of AZD1222 vaccination. The receptors were sampled from an adult in good health.

The gene calls are TRBV11-3 and TRBJ2-7, with D maybe TRBD1 (6 bases). The V end was cut by 4 bases, the J end by 0 bases, with 10 bases between. Germline values: CDR1 SGHNT, CDR2 YENEEA. The CDR3 consists of 14 residues. The CDR3 loop is CASSSDSLSYEQYF. CDR3 DNA sequence: TGTGCCAGCAGCTCGGACAGCCTCTCCTACGAGCAGTACTTC.

The chain combines TRBV9 with TRBJ1-2; no clear D gene. CDR3 size: 13 residues. Germline CDR1 and CDR2: SGDLS and YYNGEE. V dropped 2 bases and J dropped 0 bases, with 5 bases sitting between them. In DNA form, the CDR3 reads TGTGCCAGCAGCGTTCAACCTAACTATGGCTACACCTTC. It translates to CASSVQPNYGYTF.

J is TRBJ2-7 and V is TRBV4-3; D may be TRBD2 (6 bases). V gave up 3 bases and J gave up 6 bases, with 15 bases separating them. This CDR3 is built from 14 residues. Germline V gene lookup returns CDR1 LGHNA and CDR2 YSLEER. The CDR3 region is CASSQYGGLGEQYF. Written as DNA, the CDR3 is TGCGCCAGCAGCCAGTATGGGGGACTGGGCGAGCAGTACTTC.

The chain recombines TRBV4-1 with TRBJ2-5; D is possibly TRBD2 (6 bases). Germline lookup yields CDR1 MGHRA and CDR2 YSYEKL. This CDR3 is 14 amino acids long. With 4 bases removed from V and 4 bases from J, the gap between germline ends came to 13 bases. CDR3 residues: CASSPLSGSETQYF. CDR3 DNA: TGCGCCAGCAGCCCCTTAAGCGGGTCAGAGACCCAGTACTTC.

The V call is TRBV19, the J call TRBJ1-2; D gene ambiguous. Trimming took 5 bases from V and 4 from J, leaving 17 bases between them. The CDR3 contains 15 residues. Germline lookup yields CDR1 LNHDA and CDR2 SQIVND (reference sequence). DNA for the CDR3: TGTGCCAGTAGTCCCCTGACGGGGTCCGGCTATGGCTACACCTTC. It codes for CASSPLTGSGYGYTF.

This clone was seen only once. This chain joins TRBV6-5 and TRBJ2-5; D call uncertain. The length of the CDR3 is 12 residues. Trimming pared 9 bases from V and 3 bases from J, leaving 11 bases between. CDR1 is MNHEY, CDR2 SVGAGI, per germline. The CDR3 coding sequence is TGTGCCAGAGGCAGGCGGAAAGAGACCCAGTACTTC. Translating gives CARGRRKETQYF.

V is TRBV5-5 and J is TRBJ2-2; 12 bases are shared with TRBD1. The CDR3 runs 17 residues. V was pared by 0 bases and J by 8 bases, with 8 bases of the junction left unmatched. CDR1 SGHKS and CDR2 YYEKEE come from the germline V gene (reference sequence). CDR3 amino acids: CASSLVGTGGSSGELFF. The DNA for the CDR3 is TGTGCCAGCAGCTTGGTCGGGACAGGGGGCTCATCTGGGGAGCTGTTTTTT.

This clone was observed a handful of times. V is TRBV9 and J is TRBJ1-2; a weak D match, TRBD1 (5 bases). The ends were cut back, 0 bases at V and 3 bases at J, with 18 bases in the middle. The CDR3 has 17 amino acids. Germline V lookup: CDR1 SGDLS, CDR2 YYNGEE. The CDR3 DNA sequence: TGTGCCAGCAGCGTAGCAGGGTTACGGGGGAAGGACTATGGCTACACCTTC. As protein: CASSVAGLRGKDYGYTF.

The V and J genes are TRBV7-9 and TRBJ1-1; D not certain. V was trimmed by 3 bases and J by 3 bases, leaving 11 bases between them. This CDR3 has 14 residues. Germline V gene sequence: CDR1 SEHNR, CDR2 FQNEAQ (reference sequence). In DNA, the CDR3 is TGTGCCAGCAGCTTTCGGGCAGAAGACACTGAAGCTTTCTTT. Its translation is CASSFRAEDTEAFF. Full variable domain (rest looked up from reference TRBV7-9 and TRBJ1-1): DTGVSQNPRHKITKRGQNVTFRCDPISEHNRLYWYRQTLGQGPEFLTYFQNEAQLEKSRLLSDRFSAERPKGSFSTLEIQRTEQGDSAMYLCASSFRAEDTEAFFGQGTRLTVV.

The rearrangement uses TRBV23-1 and TRBJ2-2, with a possible D match to TRBD1 (5 bases). TRBV23-1 falls under the ORF class, with uncertain function. The V and J ends lost 8 bases and 5 bases respectively, with 24 bases between them. This CDR3 has 17 amino acids. CDR3 in DNA: TGCGCCAGCCAACATCGTGTCGAGCGAAGGGGAACCGGGGAGCTGTTTTTT. This sequence encodes CASQHRVERRGTGELFF.

V usage is TRBV4-2 and J usage is TRBJ2-3, with D possibly TRBD2 on 6 matching bases. Germline assignment: CDR1 LGHNA and CDR2 YNFKEQ. The CDR3 consists of 15 residues. Deletions cut 4 bases from V and 1 base from J, with 12 bases between. The CDR3 loop is CASSRWEVGTDTQYF. The CDR3 DNA sequence: TGTGCCAGCAGCCGGTGGGAGGTTGGCACAGATACGCAGTATTTT.

V and J are TRBV5-4 and TRBJ2-6; D ambiguous. CDR1 is SGHNT and CDR2 is YYREEE in the germline V gene (reference sequence). Trimming took 0 bases from V and 2 from J, leaving 6 bases between them. The CDR3 is 15 amino acids. As DNA, the CDR3 is TGTGCCAGCAGCTTGGCTGGACCTGGGGCCAACGTCCTGACTTTC. As protein: CASSLAGPGANVLTF.

V gene TRBV6-5 combines with J gene TRBJ2-3; 9 bases match TRBD2. Germline V gene sequence: CDR1 MNHEY, CDR2 SVGAGI. V lost 2 bases and J lost 2; bases outside the gene matches: 5. This CDR3 has 16 residues. DNA for the CDR3: TGTGCCAGCAGTTACCATAGCGGGGGCGTCACAGATACGCAGTATTTT. Its protein product is CASSYHSGGVTDTQYF.

This chain connects TRBV28 to TRBJ2-7; possible D gene TRBD2, 5 bases. With 4 bases removed from V and 4 bases from J, the gap between germline ends came to 17 bases. Germline CDR1 is MDHEN and CDR2 is SYDVKM. The CDR3 has 15 amino acids. This CDR3 is CASSWRTEQMYEQYF. Here the CDR3 DNA reads TGTGCCAGCAGTTGGAGGACGGAGCAAATGTACGAGCAGTACTTC.

This chain connects TRBV7-9 to TRBJ2-1, with 8 bases that match TRBD2. CDR1 and CDR2 (germline): SEHNR, FQNEAQ (reference sequence). The CDR3 runs 16 residues. V shed 6 bases, J shed 1 base, and the junction held 8 bases outside the gene matches. The CDR3 DNA reads as TGTGCCAGCAGACCTCCCGGGGGGGCATCCTACAATGAGCAGTTCTTC. Protein product: CASRPPGGASYNEQFF.